One and the same sample provided the 27 T cell receptor beta chains below, sequenced in a study of blood T cell repertoires in COVID-19. TCRdb's copy holds only in-frame clones and misses some; the assay was immunoSEQ multiplex PCR. The repertoire holds about 180,000 clones, with around nine tenths as singletons. The sequenced material came from peripheral blood. Receptors were obtained from a woman between 65 and 79 years old with COVID-19, enrolled during active disease.

The V call is TRBV19, the J call TRBJ1-1, with 8 nucleotides matching TRBD1. V lost 3 bases to trimming and J lost 3 bases; unmatched junction nucleotides: 0. This CDR3 region has 13 residues. Germline V gene sequence: CDR1 LNHDA, CDR2 SQIVND (reference sequence). The chain's CDR3 is CASSMTGDTEAFF. CDR3 nucleotide sequence: TGTGCCAGTAGTATGACAGGGGACACTGAAGCTTTCTTT.

The chain is built from TRBV30 and TRBJ1-1; D not resolved. The CDR3 sequence is 13 residues long. The germline V gene encodes CDR1 GTSNPN and CDR2 SVGIG (reference sequence). Trimming pared 4 bases from V and 4 bases from J, leaving 13 bases between. This CDR3 reads CAWTSLSGTEAFF. In nucleotides, the CDR3 is TGTGCCTGGACGAGTCTTAGCGGCACTGAAGCTTTCTTT.

This clone was counted once. This sequence joins TRBV19 and TRBJ1-3; D unclear. This CDR3 contains 14 residues. Trimming removed 3 bases from V and 0 bases from J, with 6 bases in between. Germline CDR1 is LNHDA and CDR2 is SQIVND (reference sequence). Written as DNA, the CDR3 is TGTGCCAGTAGTATGGGGAGCTCTGGAAACACCATATATTTT. Protein product: CASSMGSSGNTIYF.

The J gene is TRBJ1-5, the V gene TRBV19, with 7 bases matching TRBD1. This CDR3 is built from 16 residues. J was trimmed by 0 bases and V by 5 bases; bases with no gene match: 7. Germline V lookup: CDR1 LNHDA, CDR2 SQIVND (reference sequence). The CDR3 region is CASSATGDYSNQPQHF. The CDR3 nucleotides are TGTGCCAGTAGTGCCACAGGGGATTATAGCAATCAGCCCCAGCATTTT.

The chain has TRBV2 and TRBJ1-5; TRBD1 matches at 7 bases. CDR1 is SNHLY and CDR2 is FYNNEI in the germline V gene. Trimming at V came to 8 bases and at J to 0 bases, leaving 16 bases not matched to a gene. The CDR3 extends over 18 amino acids. The CDR3 sequence is CASRLHGGGQYSNQPQHF. The CDR3, as DNA: TGTGCCAGCCGGTTACACGGAGGGGGACAGTATAGCAATCAGCCCCAGCATTTT.

This rearrangement joins TRBV4-2 to TRBJ2-1, with TRBD2 matching 7 bases. V gave up 1 base and J gave up 3 bases; unmatched junction bases: 3. In germline, CDR1 is LGHNA, CDR2 YNFKEQ. This CDR3 comprises 15 residues. Here the CDR3 reads CASSQAGGNYNEQFF. CDR3 DNA sequence: TGTGCCAGCAGCCAAGCGGGAGGCAACTACAATGAGCAGTTCTTC.

This clone came up once. The chain is built from TRBV9 and TRBJ2-1, with TRBD2 matching 12 bases. The CDR3 loop spans 16 amino acids. The junction had 7 bases not matched to a gene; V was cut back by 0 bases and J by 9 bases. From germline, CDR1 is SGDLS and CDR2 YYNGEE. The CDR3 coding sequence is TGTGCCAGCAGCGTAGCCGCTAGCGGGAGGGCCTCTGAGCAGTTCTTC. Its protein product is CASSVAASGRASEQFF.

V is TRBV11-2 and J is TRBJ1-1; D possibly corresponds to TRBD1 (5 bases). The CDR3 totals 13 residues. V was trimmed by 2 bases and J by 1 base, leaving 5 bases between them. Germline V gene sequence: CDR1 SGHAT, CDR2 FQNNGV. CDR3 nucleotides: TGTGCCAGCAGCTTAAGGGGGAACACTGAAGCTTTCTTT. It encodes CASSLRGNTEAFF.

The chain uses TRBV29-1 and TRBJ2-7, with D tentatively TRBD1 (7 bases). Per the germline V gene, CDR1 is SQVTM and CDR2 is ANQGSEA. The CDR3 is made up of 15 amino acids. V lost 4 bases to trimming and J lost 4 bases, with 20 bases between them. As DNA, the CDR3 is TGCAGCGTTGGAGCGCCCAGGGGGGCTTGGTACGAGCAGTACTTC. It codes for CSVGAPRGAWYEQYF.

The J gene is TRBJ1-2, the V gene TRBV7-2, with 10 bases that match TRBD1. CDR1 and CDR2 (germline): SGHTA, FQGNSA. The V and J ends lost 5 bases and 5 bases, in that order; junction bases with no gene match: 5. The CDR3 runs to 14 residues. CDR3 sequence (DNA): TGTGCCAGCAGCCAGGACAGGGGGTTTTATGGCTACACCTTC. It translates to CASSQDRGFYGYTF.

Turning to this clone: One junction end disagrees with the germline gene, perhaps due to a read error. The chain is built from TRBV7-7 and TRBJ1-3; 8 bases are a match to TRBD1. Germline V gives CDR1 SSHAT, CDR2 FNYEAQ (reference sequence). The CDR3 contains 17 residues. The CDR3 nucleotides read TGTGCTAGCAGCTTATCGTCAGGGGGCTTATGTGGAAACACCATATATTTT. It yields the protein CASSLSSGGLCGNTIYF.

V is TRBV11-2 and J is TRBJ1-3; D is ambiguous. Germline V CDR1 and CDR2: SGHAT, FQNNGV. The length of the CDR3 is 15 residues. V lost 6 bases and J lost 3, with 15 bases in between. CDR3 DNA sequence: TGTGCCAGCAGTCAGAGACGCGGAGGTGGAAACACCATATATTTT. Translating it yields CASSQRRGGGNTIYF. The full variable domain, completed using reference TRBV11-2 and TRBJ1-3, is EAGVAQSPRYKIIEKRQSVAFWCNPISGHATLYWYQQILGQGPKLLIQFQNNGVVDDSQLPKDRFSAERLKGVDSTLKIQPAKLEDSAVYLCASSQRRGGGNTIYFGEGSWLTVV.

This chain uses TRBV6-2 or TRBV6-3 with TRBJ2-7; D is possibly TRBD2 (5 bases). The CDR3 covers 15 residues. The ends were cut back, 6 bases at V and 0 bases at J, with 15 bases in the middle. Germline-derived CDR1 and CDR2 are MNHEY and SVGEGT. The CDR3 coding sequence is TGTGCCAGCAGCCTCGGACGGAGGAGCTCCTACGAGCAGTACTTC. Translating gives CASSLGRRSSYEQYF.

CDR3 amino acids: CASRIGLAGHNEQFF. CDR3 in DNA: TGTGCCAGCAGGATAGGGCTAGCGGGCCACAATGAGCAGTTCTTC. This sequence joins TRBV11-3 and TRBJ2-1; the match to TRBD2 covers 8 bases. The junction had 9 bases not matched to a gene; V was cut back by 6 bases and J by 5 bases. The V gene's germline CDR1 is SGHNT and CDR2 YENEEA. The CDR3 has 15 residues.

The chain carries TRBV16 and TRBJ1-1; D uncertain. CDR1 is KGHSY and CDR2 is FQNENV in the germline V gene. The CDR3 is made up of 15 amino acids. The V and J ends lost 2 bases and 1 base respectively, with 11 bases between them. This chain's CDR3 is CASSQRRTGNTEAFF. The DNA of the CDR3 is TGTGCCAGCAGCCAAAGGAGGACGGGGAACACTGAAGCTTTCTTT.

The table lists this clone with a count of one. The chain combines TRBV6-2 or TRBV6-3 with TRBJ2-7; D is perhaps TRBD1 (6 bases). Germline CDR1 MNHEY, CDR2 SVGEGT. V was pared by 4 bases and J by 6 bases, with 25 bases between. This CDR3 is 17 amino acids long. This CDR3 is CASSSLQGLPLKAEQYF. The CDR3, as DNA: TGTGCCAGCAGTTCCCTACAGGGTTTGCCCCTTAAGGCCGAGCAGTACTTC.

This chain uses TRBV19 with TRBJ1-1; D is possibly TRBD1 (5 bases). There are 14 residues in the CDR3. The V and J ends lost 3 bases and 5 bases respectively, with 13 bases between them. Germline V gives CDR1 LNHDA, CDR2 SQIVND (reference sequence). CDR3 DNA sequence: TGTGCCAGTAGTATCCCGGGGGGGTGGACTGAAGCTTTCTTT. Amino acid sequence: CASSIPGGWTEAFF.

The chain joins TRBV28 to TRBJ1-4; D is perhaps TRBD1 (5 bases). Germline CDR1 reads MDHEN; CDR2 reads SYDVKM. V was cut by 2 bases and J by 10 bases, with 8 bases left in between. This CDR3 is built from 12 residues. CDR3 sequence: CASSLVGGKLFF. For the CDR3, the DNA is TGTGCCAGCAGTTTAGTGGGGGGAAAACTGTTTTTT.

This clone has only a few counts. The chain employs TRBV27 and TRBJ2-2, with D tentatively TRBD2 (6 bases). CDR1 and CDR2 (germline): MNHEY, SMNVEV (reference sequence). V was pared by 6 bases and J by 6 bases, with 20 bases between. There are 16 residues in the CDR3. In nucleotides, the CDR3 is TGTGCCAGCAGCGAGCTGGGGGGAGCGTTCCCCGGGGAGCTGTTTTTT. It is translated as CASSELGGAFPGELFF.

The chain employs TRBV2 and TRBJ2-5; 12 bases are shared with TRBD1. Trimming removed 6 bases from V and 5 bases from J; junction bases left unmatched: 7. CDR1 is SNHLY and CDR2 is FYNNEI in the germline V gene. The CDR3 is 15 residues long. As DNA, the CDR3 is TGTGCCAGCAGAGGGGGACAGGGGGCGATGGAGACCCAGTACTTC. This translates into CASRGGQGAMETQYF. Full variable domain (outside the CDR3, taken from reference TRBV2 and TRBJ2-5): EPEVTQTPSHQVTQMGQEVILRCVPISNHLYFYWYRQILGQKVEFLVSFYNNEISEKSEIFDDQFSVERPDGSNFTLKIRSTKLEDSAMYFCASRGGQGAMETQYFGPGTRLLVL.

The chain carries TRBV19 and TRBJ2-1; tentatively, D is TRBD1 (6 bases). The CDR3 length is 15 residues. Germline assignment: CDR1 LNHDA and CDR2 SQIVND (reference sequence). Trimming pared 5 bases from V and 9 bases from J, leaving 20 bases between. The CDR3 region has the DNA TGTGCCAGTAGTCCGAGGGGCAGGGGTCTTGTTGAGCAGTTCTTC. Protein product: CASSPRGRGLVEQFF.

Only one count was recorded for this clone. The chain combines TRBV5-4 with TRBJ2-3; tentative D call: TRBD1 (6 bases). Per the germline V gene, CDR1 is SGHNT and CDR2 is YYREEE (reference sequence). The V end was cut by 0 bases, the J end by 3 bases, with 11 bases between. The CDR3 consists of 15 residues. The DNA for the CDR3 is TGTGCCAGCAGCTTGGGTGGGCAGGGGACAGATACGCAGTATTTT. It translates to CASSLGGQGTDTQYF.

This CDR3 reads CASSRRGTGNSPLHF. The CDR3 nucleotides are TGTGCCAGCAGCCGTAGAGGGACAGGGAATTCACCCCTCCACTTT. The chain combines TRBV7-2 with TRBJ1-6; 9 bases agree with TRBD1. Germline loops: CDR1 SGHTA, CDR2 FQGNSA. V was clipped by 5 bases and J by 7 bases; unmatched bases: 6. This CDR3 spans 15 amino acids.

This chain links TRBV28 with TRBJ1-4; TRBD1 might be the D (6 bases). The CDR3 is 19 amino acids. V was cut by 6 bases and J by 0 bases, with 23 bases left in between. The germline CDR1 and CDR2 sequences are MDHEN and SYDVKM. CDR3 amino acids: CASRKRPPDSFATNEKLFF. In DNA, the CDR3 is TGTGCCAGCAGAAAACGACCCCCGGACAGCTTTGCAACTAATGAAAAACTGTTTTTT.

The chain recombines TRBV11-2 with TRBJ2-6; D not resolved. V gave up 5 bases and J gave up 2 bases, with 10 bases separating them. This CDR3 has 15 residues. Germline CDR1 SGHAT, CDR2 FQNNGV. CDR3 sequence reads: CASSSRRTGANVLTF. DNA of the CDR3: TGTGCCAGCAGCAGCCGCCGTACTGGGGCCAACGTCCTGACTTTC. Together with reference TRBV11-2 and TRBJ2-6, the CDR3 gives the full variable domain: EAGVAQSPRYKIIEKRQSVAFWCNPISGHATLYWYQQILGQGPKLLIQFQNNGVVDDSQLPKDRFSAERLKGVDSTLKIQPAKLEDSAVYLCASSSRRTGANVLTFGAGSRLTVL.

The chain carries TRBV18 and TRBJ1-6; unclear D gene. The CDR3 runs 16 residues. V lost 5 bases and J lost 7, with 18 bases in between. Germline V lookup: CDR1 KGHSH, CDR2 LQKENI. The CDR3 region is CASSSNTGKGNSPLHF. CDR3 nucleotide sequence: TGTGCCAGCTCATCAAATACCGGGAAGGGAAATTCACCCCTCCACTTT.

The chain has TRBV30 and TRBJ2-2; 7 nucleotides align to TRBD1. The CDR3 is 15 residues long. Looked up from germline, CDR1 is GTSNPN and CDR2 is SVGIG (reference sequence). With V trimmed by 0 bases and J by 6 bases, 7 bases remained unmatched. The CDR3 loop reads CAWSVLTGFSGELFF. The DNA for the CDR3 is TGTGCCTGGAGTGTACTGACAGGGTTTTCCGGGGAGCTGTTTTTT.